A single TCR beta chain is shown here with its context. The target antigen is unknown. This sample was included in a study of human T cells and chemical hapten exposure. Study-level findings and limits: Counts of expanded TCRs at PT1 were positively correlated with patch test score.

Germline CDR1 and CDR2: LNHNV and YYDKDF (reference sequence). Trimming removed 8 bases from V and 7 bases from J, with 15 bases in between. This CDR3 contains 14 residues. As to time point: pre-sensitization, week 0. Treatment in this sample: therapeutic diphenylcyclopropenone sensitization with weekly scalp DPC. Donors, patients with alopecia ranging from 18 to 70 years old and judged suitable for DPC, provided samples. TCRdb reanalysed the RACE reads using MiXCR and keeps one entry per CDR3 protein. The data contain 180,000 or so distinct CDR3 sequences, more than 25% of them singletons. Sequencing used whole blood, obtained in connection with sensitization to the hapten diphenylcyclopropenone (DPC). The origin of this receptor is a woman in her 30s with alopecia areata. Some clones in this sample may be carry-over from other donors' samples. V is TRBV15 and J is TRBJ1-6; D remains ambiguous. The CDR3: CATQYEGGNSPLHF. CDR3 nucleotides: TGTGCCACCCAATACGAGGGTGGGAATTCACCCCTCCACTTT. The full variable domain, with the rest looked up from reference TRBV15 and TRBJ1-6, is DAMVIQNPRYQVTQFGKPVTLSCSQTLNHNVMYWYQQKSSQAPKLLFHYYDKDFNNEADTPDNFQSRRPNTSFCFLDIRSPGLGDTAMYLCATQYEGGNSPLHFGNGTRLTVT.